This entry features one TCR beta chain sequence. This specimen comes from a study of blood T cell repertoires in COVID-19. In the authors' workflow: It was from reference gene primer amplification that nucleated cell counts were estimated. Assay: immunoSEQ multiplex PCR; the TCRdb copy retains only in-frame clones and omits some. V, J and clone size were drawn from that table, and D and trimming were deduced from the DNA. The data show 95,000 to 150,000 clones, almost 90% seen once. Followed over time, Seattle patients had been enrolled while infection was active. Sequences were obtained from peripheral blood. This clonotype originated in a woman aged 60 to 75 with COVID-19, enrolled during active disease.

For the CDR3, the DNA is TGTGCCAGCAGTTACTCGAGGGACAGGGGTGTGCAGTACTTC. Translation: CASSYSRDRGVQYF. This chain joins TRBV6-5 and TRBJ2-7; 10 bases are a match to TRBD1. With 0 bases clipped from V and 9 bases from J, the junction kept 5 bases outside the gene matches. Per the germline V gene, CDR1 is MNHEY and CDR2 is SVGAGI. This CDR3 has 14 residues.